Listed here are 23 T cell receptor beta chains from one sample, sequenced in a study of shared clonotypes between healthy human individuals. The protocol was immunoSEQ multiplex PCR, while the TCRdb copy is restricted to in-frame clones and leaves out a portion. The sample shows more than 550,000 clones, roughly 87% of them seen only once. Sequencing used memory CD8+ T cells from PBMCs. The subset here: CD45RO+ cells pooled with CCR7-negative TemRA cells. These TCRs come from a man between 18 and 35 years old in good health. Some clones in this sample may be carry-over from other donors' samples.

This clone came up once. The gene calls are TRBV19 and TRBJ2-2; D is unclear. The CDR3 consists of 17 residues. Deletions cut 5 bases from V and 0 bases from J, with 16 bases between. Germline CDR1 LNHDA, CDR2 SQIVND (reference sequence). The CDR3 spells CASSALSTLSNTGELFF. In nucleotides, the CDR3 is TGTGCCAGTAGTGCCTTAAGTACACTGTCGAACACCGGGGAGCTGTTTTTT.

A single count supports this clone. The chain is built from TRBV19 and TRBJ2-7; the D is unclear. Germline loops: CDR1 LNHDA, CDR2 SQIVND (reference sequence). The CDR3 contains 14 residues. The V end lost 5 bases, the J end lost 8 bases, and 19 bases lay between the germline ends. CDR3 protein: CASSPATPERKQYF. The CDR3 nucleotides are TGTGCCAGTAGTCCCGCGACCCCAGAAAGGAAGCAGTACTTC.

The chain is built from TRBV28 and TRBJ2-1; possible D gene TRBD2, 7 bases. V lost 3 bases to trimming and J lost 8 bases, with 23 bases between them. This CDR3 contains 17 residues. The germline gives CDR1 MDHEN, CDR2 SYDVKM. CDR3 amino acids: CASSFRRGRAGIDEQFF. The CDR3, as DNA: TGTGCCAGCAGTTTCAGAAGGGGGAGGGCCGGGATTGATGAGCAGTTCTTC.

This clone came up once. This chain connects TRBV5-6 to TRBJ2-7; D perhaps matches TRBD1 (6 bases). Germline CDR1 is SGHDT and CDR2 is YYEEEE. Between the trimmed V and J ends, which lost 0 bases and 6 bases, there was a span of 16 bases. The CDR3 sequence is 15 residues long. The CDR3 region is CASSLAGTSVGEQYF. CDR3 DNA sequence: TGTGCCAGCAGCTTGGCCGGGACAAGCGTCGGCGAGCAGTACTTC. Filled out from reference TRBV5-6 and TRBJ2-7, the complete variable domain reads DAGVTQSPTHLIKTRGQQVTLRCSPKSGHDTVSWYQQALGQGPQFIFQYYEEEERQRGNFPDRFSGHQFPNYSSELNVNALLLGDSALYLCASSLAGTSVGEQYFGPGTRLTVT.

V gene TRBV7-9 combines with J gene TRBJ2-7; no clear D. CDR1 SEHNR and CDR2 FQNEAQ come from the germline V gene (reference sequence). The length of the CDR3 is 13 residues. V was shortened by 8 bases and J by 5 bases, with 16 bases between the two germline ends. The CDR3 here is CASHFGPSNEQYF. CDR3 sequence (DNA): TGTGCCAGCCACTTTGGGCCCTCGAACGAGCAGTACTTC.

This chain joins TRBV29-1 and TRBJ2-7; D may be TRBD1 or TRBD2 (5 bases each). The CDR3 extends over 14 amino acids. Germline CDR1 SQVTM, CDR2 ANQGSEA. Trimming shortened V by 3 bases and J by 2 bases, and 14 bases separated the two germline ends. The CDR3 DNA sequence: TGCAGCGTTGACAAGAGGGACGGAGCCTACGAGCAGTACTTC. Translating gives CSVDKRDGAYEQYF.

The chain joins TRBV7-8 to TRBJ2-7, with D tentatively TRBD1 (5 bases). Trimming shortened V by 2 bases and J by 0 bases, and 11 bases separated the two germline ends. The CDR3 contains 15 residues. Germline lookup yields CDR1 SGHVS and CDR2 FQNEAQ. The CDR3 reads CASSLYDSHSYEQYF. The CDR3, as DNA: TGTGCCAGCAGCTTATACGACAGCCACTCCTACGAGCAGTACTTC.

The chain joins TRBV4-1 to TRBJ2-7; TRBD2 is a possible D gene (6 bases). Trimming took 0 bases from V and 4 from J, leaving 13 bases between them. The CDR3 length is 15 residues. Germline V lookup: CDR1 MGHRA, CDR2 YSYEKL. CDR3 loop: CASSQEGREAYEQYF. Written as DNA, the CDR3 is TGCGCCAGCAGCCAAGAGGGCAGGGAGGCTTACGAGCAGTACTTC.

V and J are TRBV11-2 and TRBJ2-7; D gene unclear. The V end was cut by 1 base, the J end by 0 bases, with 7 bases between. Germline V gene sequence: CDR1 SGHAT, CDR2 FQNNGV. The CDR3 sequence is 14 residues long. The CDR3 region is CASSLGPVSYEQYF. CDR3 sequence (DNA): TGTGCCAGCAGCTTAGGTCCAGTCTCCTACGAGCAGTACTTC.

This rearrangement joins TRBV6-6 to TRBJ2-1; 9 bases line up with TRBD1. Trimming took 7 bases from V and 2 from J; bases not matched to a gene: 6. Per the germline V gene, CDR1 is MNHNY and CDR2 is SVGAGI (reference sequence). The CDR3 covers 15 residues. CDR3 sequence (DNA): TGTGCCAGCACCTCGGACAGGGGAGCCTACAATGAGCAGTTCTTC. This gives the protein CASTSDRGAYNEQFF.

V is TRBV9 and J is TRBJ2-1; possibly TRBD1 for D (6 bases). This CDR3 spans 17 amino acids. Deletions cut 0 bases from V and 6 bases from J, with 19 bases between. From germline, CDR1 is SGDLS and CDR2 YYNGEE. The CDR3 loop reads CASSVGFRDIGLNEQFF. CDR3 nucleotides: TGTGCCAGCAGCGTAGGGTTCAGGGACATTGGACTCAATGAGCAGTTCTTC.

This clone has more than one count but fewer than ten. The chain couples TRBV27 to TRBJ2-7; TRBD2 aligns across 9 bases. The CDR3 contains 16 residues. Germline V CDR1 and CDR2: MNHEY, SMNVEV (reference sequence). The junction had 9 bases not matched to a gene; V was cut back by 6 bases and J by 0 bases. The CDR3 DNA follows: TGTGCCAGCAGCTCGCCCCTAGCGGGGAGCTCCTACGAGCAGTACTTC. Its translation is CASSSPLAGSSYEQYF.

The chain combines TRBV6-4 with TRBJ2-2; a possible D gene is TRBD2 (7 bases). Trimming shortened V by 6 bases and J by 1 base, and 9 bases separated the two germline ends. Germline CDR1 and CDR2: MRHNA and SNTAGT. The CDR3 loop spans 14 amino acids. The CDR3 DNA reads TGTGCCAGCAGAGCGGGACAGAACACCGGGGAGCTGTTTTTT. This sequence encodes CASRAGQNTGELFF.

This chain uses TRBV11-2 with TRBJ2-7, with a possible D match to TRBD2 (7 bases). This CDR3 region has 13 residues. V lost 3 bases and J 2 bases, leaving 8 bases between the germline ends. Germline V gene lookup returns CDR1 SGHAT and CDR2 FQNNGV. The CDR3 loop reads CASSFGGPYEQYF. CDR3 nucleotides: TGTGCCAGCAGCTTCGGGGGGCCCTACGAGCAGTACTTC.

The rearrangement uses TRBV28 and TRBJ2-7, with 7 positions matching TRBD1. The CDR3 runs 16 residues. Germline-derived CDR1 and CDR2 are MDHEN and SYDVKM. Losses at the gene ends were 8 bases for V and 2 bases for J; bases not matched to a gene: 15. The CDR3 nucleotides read TGTGCCAGCGCTCTTTGGGGACAGTCGCCGACCTACGAGCAGTACTTC. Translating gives CASALWGQSPTYEQYF. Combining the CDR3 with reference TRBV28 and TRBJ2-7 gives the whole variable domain DVKVTQSSRYLVKRTGEKVFLECVQDMDHENMFWYRQDPGLGLRLIYFSYDVKMKEKGDIPEGYSVSREKKERFSLILESASTNQTSMYLCASALWGQSPTYEQYFGPGTRLTVT.

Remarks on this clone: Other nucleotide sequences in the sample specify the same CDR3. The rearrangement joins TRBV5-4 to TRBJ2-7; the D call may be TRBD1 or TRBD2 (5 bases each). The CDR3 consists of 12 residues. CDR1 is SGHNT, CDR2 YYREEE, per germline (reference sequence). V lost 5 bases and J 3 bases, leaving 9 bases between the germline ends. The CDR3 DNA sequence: TGTGCCAGCAGTAGCGACAGCTACGAGCAGTACTTC. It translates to CASSSDSYEQYF.

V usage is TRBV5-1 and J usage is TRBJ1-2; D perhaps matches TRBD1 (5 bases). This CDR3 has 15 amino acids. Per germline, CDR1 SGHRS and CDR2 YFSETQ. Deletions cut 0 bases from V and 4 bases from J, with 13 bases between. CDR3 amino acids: CASSLEVGGFYGYTF. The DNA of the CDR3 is TGCGCCAGCAGCTTGGAAGTGGGGGGTTTCTATGGCTACACCTTC.

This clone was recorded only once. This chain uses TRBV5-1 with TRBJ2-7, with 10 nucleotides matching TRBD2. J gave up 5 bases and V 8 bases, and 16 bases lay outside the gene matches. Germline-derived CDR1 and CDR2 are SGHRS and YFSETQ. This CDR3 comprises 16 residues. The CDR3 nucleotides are TGCGCCAGTAGACGAGTCGCGGGACTAGCGCAACACGAGCAGTACTTC. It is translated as CASRRVAGLAQHEQYF.

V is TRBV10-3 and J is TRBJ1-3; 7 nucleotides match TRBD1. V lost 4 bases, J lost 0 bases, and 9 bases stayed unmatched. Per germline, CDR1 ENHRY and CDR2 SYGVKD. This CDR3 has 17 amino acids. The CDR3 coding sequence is TGTGCCATCAGTGCCTCGGGCAGGGGGGTCTCTGGAAACACCATATATTTT. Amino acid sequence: CAISASGRGVSGNTIYF.

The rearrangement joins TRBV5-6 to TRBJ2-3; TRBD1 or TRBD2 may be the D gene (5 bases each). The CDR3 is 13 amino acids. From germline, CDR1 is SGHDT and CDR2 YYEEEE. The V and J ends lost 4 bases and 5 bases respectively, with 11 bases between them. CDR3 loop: CASSQGRGDTQYF. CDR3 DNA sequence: TGTGCCAGCAGCCAGGGACGGGGAGATACGCAGTATTTT.

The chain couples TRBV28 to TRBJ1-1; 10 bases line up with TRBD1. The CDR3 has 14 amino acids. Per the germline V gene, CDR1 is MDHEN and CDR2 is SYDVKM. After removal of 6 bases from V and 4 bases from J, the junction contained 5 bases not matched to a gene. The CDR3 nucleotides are TGTGCCAGCAGCCCCGGGACAGGGGTCACTGAAGCTTTCTTT. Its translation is CASSPGTGVTEAFF.

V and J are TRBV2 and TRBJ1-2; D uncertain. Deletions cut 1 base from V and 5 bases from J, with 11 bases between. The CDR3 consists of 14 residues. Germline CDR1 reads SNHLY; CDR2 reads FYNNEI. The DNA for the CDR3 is TGTGCCAGCAGTGAAGGGCAGCGGAAGTATGGCTACACCTTC. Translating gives CASSEGQRKYGYTF.

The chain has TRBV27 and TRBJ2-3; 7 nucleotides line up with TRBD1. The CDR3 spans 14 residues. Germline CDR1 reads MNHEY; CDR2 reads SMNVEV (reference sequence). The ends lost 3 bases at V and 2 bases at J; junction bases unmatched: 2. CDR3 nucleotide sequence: TGTGCCAGCAGTTTTGGGACAGCCACAGATACGCAGTATTTT. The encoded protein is CASSFGTATDTQYF.